This is a list of T cell receptor beta chains from one sample in a study of early T cells in non-severe SARS-CoV-2 infection. Via MiXCR, TCRdb re-called the 5' RACE reads, giving one row per CDR3 protein. The table lists about 97,000 distinct CDR3 sequences, around 13% of them singletons, with about 5.7% in the top ten. Sample: whole blood. The receptors come from an adult who was a healthcare worker with PCR-confirmed SARS-CoV-2 infection or an uninfected control (not recorded which). Both conserved end residues are trimmed from each CDR3.

TRBV12-3/TRBV12-4	TRBJ2-1	ASSFRVDEQF
TRBV11-2	TRBJ2-1	ASSQSGREQF
TRBV5-6	TRBJ2-4	AISHTVREGDIQY
TRBV6-1	TRBJ2-7	ASSAGFLTLYEQY
TRBV15	TRBJ1-5	ATSRAGNSNQPQH
TRBV28	TRBJ2-5	ASSRENRRETQY
TRBV6-5	TRBJ2-5	ASSTQEQETQY
TRBV7-6	TRBJ2-5	ASSLVGSGTQETQY
TRBV29-1	TRBJ2-1	SAARDRGGNEQF
TRBV7-6	TRBJ2-2	AMTDNTGELF
TRBV5-1	TRBJ2-6	ASSPRQAGANVLT
TRBV28	TRBJ2-1	ASNRGDEQF
TRBV10-3	TRBJ1-4	AISEPEEKLF
TRBV28	TRBJ2-5	ASRSTSKETQY
TRBV20-1	TRBJ2-4	SARVLAKNIQY
TRBV12-3/TRBV12-4	TRBJ2-1	ASSSTWEEQF
TRBV30	TRBJ2-2	AWTKPEANTGELF
TRBV18	TRBJ1-2	ASSPDPIYGYT
TRBV7-9	TRBJ2-5	ASRPGHQTGIQETQY